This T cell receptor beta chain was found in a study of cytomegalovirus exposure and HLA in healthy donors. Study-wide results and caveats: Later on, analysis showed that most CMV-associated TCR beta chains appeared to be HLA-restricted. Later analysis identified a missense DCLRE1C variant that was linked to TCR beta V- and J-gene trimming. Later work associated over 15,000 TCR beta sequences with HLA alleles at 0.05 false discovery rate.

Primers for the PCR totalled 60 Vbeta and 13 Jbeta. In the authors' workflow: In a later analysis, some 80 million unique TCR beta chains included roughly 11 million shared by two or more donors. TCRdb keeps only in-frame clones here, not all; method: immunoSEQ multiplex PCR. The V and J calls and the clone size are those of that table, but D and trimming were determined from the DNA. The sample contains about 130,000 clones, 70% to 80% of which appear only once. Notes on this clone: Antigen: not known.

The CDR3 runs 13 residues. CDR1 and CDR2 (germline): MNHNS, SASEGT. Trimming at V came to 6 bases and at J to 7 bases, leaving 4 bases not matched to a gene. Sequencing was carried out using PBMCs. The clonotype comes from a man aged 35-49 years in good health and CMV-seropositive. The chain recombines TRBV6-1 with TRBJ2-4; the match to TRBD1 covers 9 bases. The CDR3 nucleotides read TGTGCCAGCAGCCGTGGACAGGGGAACATTCAGTACTTC. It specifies CASSRGQGNIQYF.